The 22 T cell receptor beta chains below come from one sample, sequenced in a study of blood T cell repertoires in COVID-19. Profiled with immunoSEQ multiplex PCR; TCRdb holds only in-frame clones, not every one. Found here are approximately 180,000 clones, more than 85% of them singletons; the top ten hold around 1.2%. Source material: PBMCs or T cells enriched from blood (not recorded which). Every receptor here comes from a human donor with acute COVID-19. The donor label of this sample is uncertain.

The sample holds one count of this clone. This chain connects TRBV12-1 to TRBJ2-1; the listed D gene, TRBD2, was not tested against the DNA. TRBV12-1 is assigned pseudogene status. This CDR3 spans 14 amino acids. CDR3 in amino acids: CASSACSAGPEQFF. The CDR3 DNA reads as TGTGCCAGCAGCGCCTGCTCCGCGGGCCCTGAGCAGTTCTTC.

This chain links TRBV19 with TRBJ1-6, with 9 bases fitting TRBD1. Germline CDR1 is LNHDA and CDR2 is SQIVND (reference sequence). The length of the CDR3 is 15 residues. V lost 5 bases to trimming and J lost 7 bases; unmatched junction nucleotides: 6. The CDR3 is CASSSGQGSNSPLHF. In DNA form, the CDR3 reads TGTGCCAGTAGTTCCGGACAGGGGAGCAATTCACCCCTCCACTTT.

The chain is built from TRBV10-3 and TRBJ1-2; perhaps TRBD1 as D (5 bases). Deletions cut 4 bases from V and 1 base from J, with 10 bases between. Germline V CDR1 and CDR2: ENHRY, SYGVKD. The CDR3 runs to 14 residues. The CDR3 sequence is CAISGQRDNYGYTF. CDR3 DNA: TGTGCCATCAGTGGACAGAGAGATAACTATGGCTACACCTTC.

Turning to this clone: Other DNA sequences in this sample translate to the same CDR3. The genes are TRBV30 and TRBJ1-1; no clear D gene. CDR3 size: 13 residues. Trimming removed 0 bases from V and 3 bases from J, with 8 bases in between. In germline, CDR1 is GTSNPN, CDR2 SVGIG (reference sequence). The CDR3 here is CAWSVRRDTEAFF. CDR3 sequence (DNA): TGTGCCTGGAGTGTAAGGAGGGACACTGAAGCTTTCTTT.

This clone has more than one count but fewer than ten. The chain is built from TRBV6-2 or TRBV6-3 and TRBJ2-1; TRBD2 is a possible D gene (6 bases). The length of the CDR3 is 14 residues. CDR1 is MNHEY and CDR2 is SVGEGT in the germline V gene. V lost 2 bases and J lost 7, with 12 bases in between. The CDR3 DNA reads TGTGCCAGCAGTTACGATAAGGGGACTAATGAGCAGTTCTTC. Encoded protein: CASSYDKGTNEQFF.

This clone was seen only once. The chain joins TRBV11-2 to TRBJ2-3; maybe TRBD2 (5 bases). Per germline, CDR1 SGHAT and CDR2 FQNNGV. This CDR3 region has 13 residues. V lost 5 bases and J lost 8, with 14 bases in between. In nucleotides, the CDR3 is TGTGCCAGCAGCCGGGCCCTTGCGGGTACGCAGTATTTT. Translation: CASSRALAGTQYF.

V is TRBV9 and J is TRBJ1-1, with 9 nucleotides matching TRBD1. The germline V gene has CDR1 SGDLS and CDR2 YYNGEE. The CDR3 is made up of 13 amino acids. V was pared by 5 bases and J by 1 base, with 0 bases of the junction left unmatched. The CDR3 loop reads CASRGQGNTEAFF. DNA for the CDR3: TGTGCCAGCAGGGGACAGGGGAACACTGAAGCTTTCTTT.

CDR3 bases: TGTGCCAGCAGCGTAGAGGGACTAGCTAATCCCGGGGAGCTGTTTTTT. Its protein product is CASSVEGLANPGELFF. The chain couples TRBV9 to TRBJ2-2; 9 nucleotides align to TRBD2. The J segment lost 6 bases and the V segment lost 0 bases, leaving 6 bases of the junction unmatched. CDR1 is SGDLS and CDR2 is YYNGEE in the germline V gene. This CDR3 comprises 16 residues.

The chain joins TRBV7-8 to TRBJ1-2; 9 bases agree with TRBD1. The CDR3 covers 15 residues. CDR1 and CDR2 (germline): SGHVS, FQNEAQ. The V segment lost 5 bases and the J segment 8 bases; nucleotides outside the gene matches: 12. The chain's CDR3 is CASSAQTGGGIGYTF. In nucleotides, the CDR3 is TGTGCCAGCAGCGCCCAGACAGGGGGTGGAATAGGCTACACCTTC.

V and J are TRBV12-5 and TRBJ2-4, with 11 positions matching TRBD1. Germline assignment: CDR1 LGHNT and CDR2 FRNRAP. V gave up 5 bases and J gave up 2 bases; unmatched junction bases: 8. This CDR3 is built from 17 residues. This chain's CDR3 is CASGIGTGGESKNIQYF. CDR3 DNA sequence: TGTGCTAGTGGTATAGGGACAGGGGGGGAGTCCAAAAACATTCAGTACTTC.

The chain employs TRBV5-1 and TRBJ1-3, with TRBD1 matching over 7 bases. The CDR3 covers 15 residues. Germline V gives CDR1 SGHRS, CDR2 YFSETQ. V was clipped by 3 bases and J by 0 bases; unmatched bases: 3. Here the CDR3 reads CASSSTGASGNTIYF. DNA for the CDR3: TGCGCCAGCAGCTCTACAGGGGCCTCTGGAAACACCATATATTTT.

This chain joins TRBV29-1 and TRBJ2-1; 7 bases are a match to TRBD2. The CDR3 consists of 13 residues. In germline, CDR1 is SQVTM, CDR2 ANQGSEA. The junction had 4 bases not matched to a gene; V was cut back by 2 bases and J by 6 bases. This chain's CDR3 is CSVERGSPNEQFF. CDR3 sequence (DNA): TGCAGCGTTGAACGCGGGAGCCCCAATGAGCAGTTCTTC.

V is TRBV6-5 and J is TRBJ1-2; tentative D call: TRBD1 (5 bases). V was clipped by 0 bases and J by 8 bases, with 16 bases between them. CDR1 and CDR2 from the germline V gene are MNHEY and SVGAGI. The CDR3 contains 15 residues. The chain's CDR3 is CASSYSKGGVGGYTF. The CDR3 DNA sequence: TGTGCCAGCAGTTACTCGAAGGGAGGGGTTGGGGGCTACACCTTC.

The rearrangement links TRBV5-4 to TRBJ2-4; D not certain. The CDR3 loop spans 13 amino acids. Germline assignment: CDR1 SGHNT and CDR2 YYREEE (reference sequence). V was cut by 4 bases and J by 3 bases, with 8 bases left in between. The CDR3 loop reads CASSLYDKNIQYF. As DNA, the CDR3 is TGTGCCAGCAGCCTATATGACAAAAACATTCAGTACTTC.

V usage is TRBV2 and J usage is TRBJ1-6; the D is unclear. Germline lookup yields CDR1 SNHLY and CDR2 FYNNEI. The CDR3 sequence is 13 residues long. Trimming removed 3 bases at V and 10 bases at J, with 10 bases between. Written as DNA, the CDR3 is TGTGCCAGCAGTGACAGAGGAGTGTCACCCCTCCACTTT. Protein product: CASSDRGVSPLHF. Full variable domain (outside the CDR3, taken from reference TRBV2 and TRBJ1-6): EPEVTQTPSHQVTQMGQEVILRCVPISNHLYFYWYRQILGQKVEFLVSFYNNEISEKSEIFDDQFSVERPDGSNFTLKIRSTKLEDSAMYFCASSDRGVSPLHFGNGTRLTVT.

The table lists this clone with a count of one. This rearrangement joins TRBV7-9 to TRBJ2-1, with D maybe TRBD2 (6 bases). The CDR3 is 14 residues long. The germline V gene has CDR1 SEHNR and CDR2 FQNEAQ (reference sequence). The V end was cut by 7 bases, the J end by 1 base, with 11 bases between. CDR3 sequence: CASTSEGSYNEQFF. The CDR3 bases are TGTGCCAGCACCTCGGAGGGTTCCTACAATGAGCAGTTCTTC.

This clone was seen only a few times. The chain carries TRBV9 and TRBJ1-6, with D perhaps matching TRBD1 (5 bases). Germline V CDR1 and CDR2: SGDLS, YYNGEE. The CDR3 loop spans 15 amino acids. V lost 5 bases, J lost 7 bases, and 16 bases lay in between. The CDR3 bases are TGTGCCAGCAGTGAACAGGCTAAGGGGAATTCACCCCTCCACTTT. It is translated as CASSEQAKGNSPLHF.

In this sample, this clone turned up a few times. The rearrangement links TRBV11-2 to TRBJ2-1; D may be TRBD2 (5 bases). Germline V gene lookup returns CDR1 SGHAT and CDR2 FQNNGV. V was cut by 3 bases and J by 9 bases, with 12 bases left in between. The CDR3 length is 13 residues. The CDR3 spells CASSFGPEGEQFF. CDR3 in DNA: TGTGCCAGCAGCTTTGGACCCGAGGGTGAGCAGTTCTTC.

The CDR3 DNA reads as TGCGCCAGCAGCTTGGGTGGAGTCTACGAGCAGTACTTC. Translating gives CASSLGGVYEQYF. This chain links TRBV5-1 with TRBJ2-7, with D unclear. The CDR3 is 13 residues long. The V gene lost 0 bases and the J gene lost 3 bases, with 7 bases spanning the gap. Germline CDR1 and CDR2: SGHRS and YFSETQ.

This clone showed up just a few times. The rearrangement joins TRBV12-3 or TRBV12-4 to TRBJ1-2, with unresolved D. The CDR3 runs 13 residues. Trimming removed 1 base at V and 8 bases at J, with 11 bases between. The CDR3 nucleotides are TGTGCCAGCAGTTTAGGAGGGTCCTTAGGCTACACCTTC. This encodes CASSLGGSLGYTF.

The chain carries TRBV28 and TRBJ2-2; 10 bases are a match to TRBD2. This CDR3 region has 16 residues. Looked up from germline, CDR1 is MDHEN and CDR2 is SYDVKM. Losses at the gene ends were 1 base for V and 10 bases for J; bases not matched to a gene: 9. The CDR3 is CASSLSPLAGEAELFF. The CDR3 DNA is TGTGCCAGCAGTTTATCCCCGCTAGCGGGGGAGGCGGAGCTGTTTTTT. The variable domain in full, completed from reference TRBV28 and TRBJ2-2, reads DVKVTQSSRYLVKRTGEKVFLECVQDMDHENMFWYRQDPGLGLRLIYFSYDVKMKEKGDIPEGYSVSREKKERFSLILESASTNQTSMYLCASSLSPLAGEAELFFGEGSRLTVL.

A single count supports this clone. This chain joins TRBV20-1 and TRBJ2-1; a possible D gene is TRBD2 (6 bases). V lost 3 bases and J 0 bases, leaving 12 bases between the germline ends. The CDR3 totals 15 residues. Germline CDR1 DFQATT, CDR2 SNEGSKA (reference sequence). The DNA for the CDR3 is TGCAGTGCTAGTGGAACAGCGGGCTCCTACAATGAGCAGTTCTTC. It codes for CSASGTAGSYNEQFF.